Listed below are T cell receptor beta chains from one sample, sequenced in a study of OX40 agonist ivuxolimab in advanced cancers. Some clones are missing from TCRdb's copy, which holds only in-frame ones; the method was immunoSEQ multiplex PCR. The sample records 68,000 or so clones, around 83% being singletons. The sample was CD4+ or CD8+ T cells sorted from blood, taken in a trial of the OX40 agonist ivuxolimab. Source of these receptors: an adult with an advanced solid tumor such as melanoma, head and neck, liver or kidney cancer. Both conserved end residues are part of each CDR3. A D gene is named only where the DNA matches it firmly. Rows give clone size only sometimes, using once, few, many, or a class for an expanded clone.

>TRBV5-1|TRBD1|NA|TRBJ1-6
TGCGCCAGCAGCCCCACGGGACAGGAAAGTAATTCACCCCTCCACTTT
CASSPTGQESNSPLHF
>TRBV6-4|NA|NA|TRBJ2-1
TGTGCCAGCAGTCCGACAGCCTACAATGAGCAGTTCTTC
CASSPTAYNEQFF
>TRBV16|NA|NA|TRBJ1-6
TGTGCCAGCAGCTCACAGGGCACCAATTCACCCCTCCACTTT
CASSSQGTNSPLHF
>TRBV2|NA|once|TRBJ1-5
TGTGCCAGCACCATACTAGGGGGGTTTCAGCCCCAGCATTTT
CASTILGGFQPQHF
>TRBV5-6|TRBD1|NA|TRBJ2-7
TGTGCCAGCAGCTCTGGACAGGGGACATTACTATCTTCCTACGAGCAGTACTTC
CASSSGQGTLLSSYEQYF
>TRBV7-9|TRBD2|NA|TRBJ2-3
TGTGCCAGCAGCTACTCTTTGGGGACTAGCGCAGCTAGCACAGATACGCAGTATTTT
CASSYSLGTSAASTDTQYF
>TRBV15|NA|NA|TRBJ2-5
TGTGCCACCAGCTTACGAGGGGGTAGCGGGCAAGAGACCCAGTACTTC
CATSLRGGSGQETQYF
>TRBV5-5|TRBD2|NA|TRBJ2-3
TGTGCCAGCAGCTTGGCCTATTCATCTCTAGCGGGGCTGGATACGCAGTATTTT
CASSLAYSSLAGLDTQYF
>TRBV5-1|TRBD1|NA|TRBJ2-7
TGCGCCAGCAGCTTGGGGGGACAGGGAAGCGAGCAGTACTTC
CASSLGGQGSEQYF
>TRBV7-8|TRBD1|NA|TRBJ2-5
TGTGCCAGCAGCCATCAGGACAGGGGGGGCGGGGGCCAAGAGACCCAGTACTTC
CASSHQDRGGGGQETQYF
>TRBV6-1|TRBD1|NA|TRBJ2-7
TGTGCCAGCAGAGCGACCGGGACAGGGACCTACGAGCAGTACTTC
CASRATGTGTYEQYF
>TRBV28|NA|NA|TRBJ2-5
TGTGCCAGCAGTTTGTCGGAGACCCAGTACTTC
CASSLSETQYF
>TRBV2|NA|NA|TRBJ1-6
TGTGCCACCACGAGCTCCTATAATTCACCCCTCCACTTT
CATTSSYNSPLHF
>TRBV18|NA|NA|TRBJ2-7
TGTGCCAGCTCGCGGGGTCACGAGCAGTACTTC
CASSRGHEQYF
>TRBV5-1|NA|few|TRBJ2-7
TGCGCCAGCAGCTCGACCCTATCAGGGGTTGGGGGCGAGCAGTACTTC
CASSSTLSGVGGEQYF
>TRBV11-1|NA|NA|TRBJ2-7
TGTGCCAGCAGCTCACGACAAAGCTCCTACGAGCAGTACTTC
CASSSRQSSYEQYF
>TRBV5-1|NA|NA|TRBJ1-5
TGCGCCAGCAGCCCCAAACCAGGGGACGGTCAGCCCCAGCATTTT
CASSPKPGDGQPQHF
>TRBV6-1|NA|NA|TRBJ1-5
TGTGCCAGCAGCCAAGTCCCCAATCAGCCCCAGCATTTT
CASSQVPNQPQHF
>TRBV28|NA|once|TRBJ1-2
TGTGCCAGCAGTTTTAGCGGTTTTAACTATGGCTACACCTTC
CASSFSGFNYGYTF
>TRBV6-5|NA|NA|TRBJ2-3
TGTGCCAGCAGTTACGGGACCACAGATACGCAGTATTTT
CASSYGTTDTQYF
>TRBV6-1|NA|few|TRBJ1-2
TGTGCCAGCAGTGAACCCCCGACATCAGGCTACACCTTC
CASSEPPTSGYTF
>TRBV14|TRBD1|NA|TRBJ2-7
TGTGCCAGCGGCCAAGGGACAGGGATGCTTTACGAGCAGTACTTC
CASGQGTGMLYEQYF
>TRBV12-5|NA|NA|TRBJ2-5
TGTGCTAGTGGTTTGGCCAGGGGGGGATATGAGACCCAGTACTTC
CASGLARGGYETQYF
>TRBV30|TRBD2|few|TRBJ2-7
TGTGCCTGGAGTTACGGGAGGAACGAGCAGTACTTC
CAWSYGRNEQYF
>TRBV7-9|NA|NA|TRBJ1-6
TGTGCCAGCAGCCCACCCGGGAACTATAATTCACCCCTCCACTTT
CASSPPGNYNSPLHF
>TRBV28|TRBD1|NA|TRBJ1-6
TGTGCCAGCAGATTCAGGGGGCTGGGTAATTCACCCCTCCACTTT
CASRFRGLGNSPLHF
>TRBV7-2|NA|NA|TRBJ1-3
TGTGCCAGCAGCTTAGAGATCCGGGCCGCACGATCTGGAAACACCATATATTTT
CASSLEIRAARSGNTIYF
>TRBV9|NA|NA|TRBJ1-3
TGTGCCAGCAGCGCTGAGGGGGGCAACACCATATATTTT
CASSAEGGNTIYF
>TRBV7-9|TRBD2|medium-sized|TRBJ2-7
TGTGCCAGCAGCTTCGGGACTAGCGGGGCCGGGGTATCCTACGAGCAGTACTTC
CASSFGTSGAGVSYEQYF
>TRBV5-1|TRBD2|NA|TRBJ2-3
TGCGCCAGCAGCTCTTCAGCGGGGGGCCTCAGCGATACGCAGTATTTT
CASSSSAGGLSDTQYF
>TRBV6-4|NA|NA|TRBJ2-3
TGTGCCAGCAGTGCCCTCCCCGGGACATACACAGATACGCAGTATTTT
CASSALPGTYTDTQYF
>TRBV14|TRBD2|NA|TRBJ2-2
TGTGCCAGCAGCCGCCTAGCGGGGGTTACCGGGGAGCTGTTTTTT
CASSRLAGVTGELFF
>TRBV7-6|TRBD2|NA|TRBJ2-1
TGTGCCAGCAGCTTAGGGGCTAGCGGTCAGAACAATGAGCAGTTCTTC
CASSLGASGQNNEQFF
>TRBV18|NA|NA|TRBJ2-7
TGTGCCAGCTCACCGCCTACAGGGTACGAGCAGTACTTC
CASSPPTGYEQYF
>TRBV11-2|TRBD2|NA|TRBJ2-1
TGTGCCAGCAGCGCTTCGGCGGGAGGGGTTGGTGAGCAGTTCTTC
CASSASAGGVGEQFF
>TRBV18|NA|NA|TRBJ1-2
TGTGCCAGCTCACCGACCGGGACACCCAACTATGGCTACACCTTC
CASSPTGTPNYGYTF
>TRBV5-1|NA|NA|TRBJ2-3
TGCGCCAGCAGCTTGGCAACGGGGAGCACAGATACGCAGTATTTT
CASSLATGSTDTQYF
>TRBV7-9|NA|NA|TRBJ2-1
TGTGCCAGCAGCCCATCCGGGACTCTCAATGAGCAGTTCTTC
CASSPSGTLNEQFF
>TRBV19|NA|NA|TRBJ1-5
TGTGCCAGTAGTACCCAGGGTACTCAGCCCCAGCATTTT
CASSTQGTQPQHF
>TRBV7-2|NA|NA|TRBJ1-3
TGTGCCAGCAGCGTCAACGCAAACACCATATATTTT
CASSVNANTIYF
>TRBV28|NA|once|TRBJ1-2
TGTGCCAGCAGTTTGGGGGCGGACGGGGGGTCTTACGGCTACACCTTC
CASSLGADGGSYGYTF
>TRBV9|TRBD1|NA|TRBJ2-7
TGTGCCAGCAGCGAGGGGCGTCAGGGGGTTTCCTACGAGCAGTACTTC
CASSEGRQGVSYEQYF
>TRBV5-4|TRBD1|NA|TRBJ2-2
TGTGCCAGCCGGACAGGGTGGACCGGGGAGCTGTTTTTT
CASRTGWTGELFF